This T cell receptor beta chain was sequenced for a study of graft-versus-host responses after intestinal transplantation. A word on this clone: Its antigen is not identified.

V was shortened by 6 bases and J by 1 base, with 9 bases between the two germline ends. This CDR3 has 13 residues. CDR1 is ENHRY and CDR2 is SYGVKD in the germline V gene. Whole-study findings and limits: Investigators detected GvH clones in recipient marrow, with some emerging earlier in ileum or blood.

Libraries were prepared by immunoSEQ multiplex PCR; TCRdb keeps only in-frame clonotypes and omits some of them. In the table there are roughly 81,000 clones, roughly 80% of which are singletons. This specimen consisted of unstimulated CD4+ T cells sorted from spleen or lymph node cells, obtained before intestinal transplant. This receptor was identified in a human donor who received an intestinal transplant. This rearrangement joins TRBV10-3 to TRBJ1-1; possible D gene TRBD1, 5 bases. CDR3 in DNA: TGTGCCATCAGGATGACAGAGAACACTGAAGCTTTCTTT. Its protein is CAIRMTENTEAFF.